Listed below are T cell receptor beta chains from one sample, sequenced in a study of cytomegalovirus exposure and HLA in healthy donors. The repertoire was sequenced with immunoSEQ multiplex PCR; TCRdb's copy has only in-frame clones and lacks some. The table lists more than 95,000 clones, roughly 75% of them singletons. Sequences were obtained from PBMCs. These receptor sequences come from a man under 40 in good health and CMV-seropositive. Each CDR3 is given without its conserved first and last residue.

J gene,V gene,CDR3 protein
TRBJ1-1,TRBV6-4,ASSVEFMNTEAF
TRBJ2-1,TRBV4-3,ASSQRLGRNNEQF
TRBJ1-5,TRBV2,ASSPRPGQPQH
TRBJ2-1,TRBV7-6,ASSLTSEDNEQF
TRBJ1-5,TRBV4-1,ASSRTGTGNQPQH
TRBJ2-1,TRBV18,ASSPRIFAGVSEQF
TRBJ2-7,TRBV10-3,AIREGSSYEQY
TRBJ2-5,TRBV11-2,ASSRDREETQY
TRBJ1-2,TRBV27,ASSPRPGTGEDGYT
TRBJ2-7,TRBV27,ASSLSGGVYEQY
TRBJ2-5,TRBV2,ASSILAGGQETQY
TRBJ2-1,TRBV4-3,ASSQGLAGDYNEQF
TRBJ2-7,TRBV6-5,ASSYQPTGSYEQY
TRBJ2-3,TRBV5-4,ASSQKKSASPAQY
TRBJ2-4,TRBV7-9,ASSLRDIQY
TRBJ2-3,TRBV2,ASRETTSTDTQY
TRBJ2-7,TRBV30,ACQRDRGYEQY
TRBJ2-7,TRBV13,ASTLQGSSEQY
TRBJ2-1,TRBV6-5,ASSWTTSDRFEQF
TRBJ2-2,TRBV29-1,SGGGRAAGELF
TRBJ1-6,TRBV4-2,ASSQGNRGDSPLH
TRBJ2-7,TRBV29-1,SVGGVLAGGPIEQY
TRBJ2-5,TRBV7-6,ASSSWIRGHSQETQY
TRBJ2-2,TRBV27,ASSPRQGNTGELF
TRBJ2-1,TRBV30,AGGNYLYNEQF
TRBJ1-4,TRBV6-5,ASRMGLRANEKLF
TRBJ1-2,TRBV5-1,ASSLDGTNYGYT
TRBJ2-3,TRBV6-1,ASLGGPSTDTQY
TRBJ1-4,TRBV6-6,ASRNDREPNEKLF
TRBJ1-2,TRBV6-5,ASSGRTFYGYT
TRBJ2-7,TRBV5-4,ASSAGRLAGVTLYEQY
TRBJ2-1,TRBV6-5,ASRTGASSYNEQF
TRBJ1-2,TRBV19,ASSTGSNVGGGYT
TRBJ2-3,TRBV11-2,ASSYWTSVTDTQY
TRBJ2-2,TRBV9,ASSPPQSGELF
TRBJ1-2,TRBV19,ASSIVADYGYT
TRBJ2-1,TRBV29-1,SVEEGTTVGNEQF
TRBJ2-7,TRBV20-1,SAGDRKQY
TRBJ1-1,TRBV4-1,ASSQDTGSTEAF
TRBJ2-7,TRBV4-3,ASSQDFNAGGRDTSYEQY
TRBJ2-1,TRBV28,ASSLSGYTSEQF
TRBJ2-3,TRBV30,AWSAGATDTQY
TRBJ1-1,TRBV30,AWSGDRGRTEAF